This TCR beta chain derives from a study of shared clonotypes between healthy human individuals. The study, taken as a whole, reports: A generally larger estimated richness was seen in naive subsets than in memory subsets. Exclusively blood specimens were collected; tissue repertoires likely differ. The diversity represented, both genetic and in exposure history, was limited by few donors. A handful of donors showed sharing of around 5% of naive CD4 clonotypes.

CDR1 is LGHNA, CDR2 YNFKEQ, per germline. V was clipped by 0 bases and J by 0 bases, with 9 bases between them. This CDR3 has 16 residues. Naive CD8 cells, CD45RO-negative and positively selected for CCR7, excluded terminally differentiated effector memory CD45RA+ cells. Sequencing was performed with immunoSEQ multiplex PCR; in TCRdb, only in-frame clones are kept and a portion is missing. The table has roughly 2,000,000 clones, about 93% seen once; the top ten hold 1.5% to 2%. A note on this clone: The antigen remains unidentified.

The chain employs TRBV4-2 and TRBJ1-3; D remains unclear. Sequencing used naive CD8+ T cells from PBMCs. This TCR came from a man aged 18 to 35 in good health. Some clones in this sample may be carry-over from other donors' samples. This CDR3 is CASSQDEGSSGNTIYF. CDR3 in DNA: TGTGCCAGCAGCCAAGATGAGGGCAGCTCTGGAAACACCATATATTTT.